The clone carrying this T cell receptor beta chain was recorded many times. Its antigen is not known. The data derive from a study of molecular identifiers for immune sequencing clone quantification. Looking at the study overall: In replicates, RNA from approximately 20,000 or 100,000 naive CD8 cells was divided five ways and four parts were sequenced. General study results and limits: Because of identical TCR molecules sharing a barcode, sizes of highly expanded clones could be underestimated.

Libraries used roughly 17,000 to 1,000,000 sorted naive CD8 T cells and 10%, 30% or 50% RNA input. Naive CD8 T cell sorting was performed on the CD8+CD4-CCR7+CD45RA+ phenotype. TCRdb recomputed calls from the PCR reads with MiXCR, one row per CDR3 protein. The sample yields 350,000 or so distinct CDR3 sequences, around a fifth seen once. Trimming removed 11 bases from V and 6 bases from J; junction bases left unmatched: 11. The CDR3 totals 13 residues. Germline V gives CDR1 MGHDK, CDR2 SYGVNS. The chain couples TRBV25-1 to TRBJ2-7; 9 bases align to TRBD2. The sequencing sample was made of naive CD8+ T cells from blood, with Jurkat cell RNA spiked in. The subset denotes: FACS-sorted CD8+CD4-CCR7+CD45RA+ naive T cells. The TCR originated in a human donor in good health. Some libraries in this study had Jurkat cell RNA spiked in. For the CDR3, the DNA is TGTGCCCACTCGGGACTAGCTCTCTGCGAGCAGTACTTC. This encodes CAHSGLALCEQYF.